The 4 T cell receptor beta chains below come from one sample, sequenced in a study of T-cell memory formation after mild COVID-19. One entry per CDR3 protein, called by TCRdb with MiXCR from the 5' RACE reads. The sample has about 320,000 distinct CDR3 sequences, roughly an eighth seen once. Sequenced: PBMCs or a T cell subset sorted from them (not recorded which). The receptor source for this set is a man aged 18 to 30 who had mild COVID-19 (a few samples of this study predate the infection). Cell type and time point are not known.

The chain combines TRBV7-2 with TRBJ2-7, with 10 positions matching TRBD1. The CDR3 is 15 residues long. Per germline, CDR1 SGHTA and CDR2 FQGNSA. V shed 6 bases, J shed 3 bases, and the junction held 8 bases outside the gene matches. The CDR3 sequence is CASSISGTGVYEQYV. CDR3 bases: TGTGCCAGCAGTATATCCGGGACAGGGGTCTACGAGCAGTACGTC.

The sample holds a few counts of this clonotype. The V call is TRBV7-2, the J call TRBJ2-1; D is tentatively TRBD1 or TRBD2 (6 bases each). There are 14 residues in the CDR3. In germline, CDR1 is SGHTA, CDR2 FQGNSA. The ends were cut back, 5 bases at V and 9 bases at J, with 17 bases in the middle. This chain's CDR3 is CASSPSGGGPEQFF. In DNA form, the CDR3 reads TGTGCCAGCAGCCCCTCCGGGGGCGGGCCTGAGCAGTTCTTC.

The V call is TRBV4-3, the J call TRBJ1-4; D might be TRBD1 (6 bases). The CDR3 is 18 residues long. Germline-derived CDR1 and CDR2 are LGHNA and YSLEER. V lost 0 bases and J lost 1, with 15 bases in between. The CDR3 loop is CASSQDPRAGVTNEKLFF. For the CDR3, the DNA is TGCGCCAGCAGCCAAGATCCGAGGGCAGGGGTAACTAATGAAAAACTGTTTTTT.

This clonotype was found a few times. At one end the junction does not follow the germline gene, possibly because of a read error. The genes are TRBV10-3 and TRBJ2-3, with TRBD2 identical over 9 bases. The length of the CDR3 is 14 residues. Germline V lookup: CDR1 ENHRY, CDR2 SYGVKD. CDR3 sequence reads: CAFSPGTSPDTQYF. CDR3 DNA: TGTGCCTTCAGCCCCGGGACTAGCCCCGATACGCAGTATTTT.